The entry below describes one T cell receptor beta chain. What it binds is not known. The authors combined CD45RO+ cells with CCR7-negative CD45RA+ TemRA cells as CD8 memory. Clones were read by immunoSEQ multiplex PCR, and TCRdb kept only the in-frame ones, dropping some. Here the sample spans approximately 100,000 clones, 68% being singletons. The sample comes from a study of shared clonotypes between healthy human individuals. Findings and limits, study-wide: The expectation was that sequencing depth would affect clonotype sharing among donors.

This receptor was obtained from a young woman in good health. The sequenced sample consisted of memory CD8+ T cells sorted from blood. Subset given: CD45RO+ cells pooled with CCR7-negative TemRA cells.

Here the CDR3 reads CASSYTSGRSTGELFF. CDR3 nucleotides: TGTGCCAGCAGCTACACTAGCGGGAGGAGCACCGGGGAGCTGTTTTTT. The J gene is TRBJ2-2, the V gene TRBV5-4; 12 positions agree with TRBD2. The CDR3 is 16 amino acids. Germline V CDR1 and CDR2: SGHNT, YYREEE (reference sequence). V dropped 3 bases and J dropped 4; count of bases not matched to a gene: 4. The full variable domain, completed using reference TRBV5-4 and TRBJ2-2, is ETGVTQSPTHLIKTRGQQVTLRCSSQSGHNTVSWYQQALGQGPQFIFQYYREEENGRGNFPPRFSGLQFPNYSSELNVNALELDDSALYLCASSYTSGRSTGELFFGEGSRLTVL.